The clone carrying this T cell receptor beta chain was observed a few times. Its target is unknown. Study processing details: Junction-only immunoSEQ data arrived without quality scores, meaning filtering differed. Method: immunoSEQ multiplex PCR; TCRdb's copy keeps in-frame clones and lacks some. Clonal size and the V and J genes are those of that table, whereas D and trimming came from the DNA. This sample has around 1.1 million clones, with 60% to 85% found just once. This CDR3 has 13 residues. With 7 bases removed from V and 1 base from J, the gap between germline ends came to 9 bases. CDR1 and CDR2 (germline): MNHNY, SVGAGI (reference sequence). The record originates from a study of shared clonotypes between healthy human individuals. Study-wide points: It was expected that sequencing depth would affect clonotype sharing among donors. All-four-donor shared clonotypes had higher generation probabilities than non-shared clonotypes did.

The V gene is TRBV6-6, the J gene TRBJ2-3; perhaps TRBD2 as D (5 bases). Input material: memory CD4+ T cells from PBMCs. Subset noted: CD45RA-negative fraction. The source of this sequence is a man younger than 35 in good health. Some clones in this sample may be carry-over from other donors' samples. CDR3 in DNA: TGTGCCAGCAACACAGCGGGCACAGATACGCAGTATTTT. Protein product: CASNTAGTDTQYF.